The rows below give T cell receptor beta chains drawn from one sample of a study of T cell repertoires in cytomegalovirus infection. One entry per CDR3 protein, called by TCRdb with MiXCR from the reads. The repertoire holds around 450,000 distinct CDR3 sequences, with over 9% as singletons. The sample comprised PBMCs. The receptor source for this set is a human donor in good health (CMV status not recorded). Some clones in this sample may be carry-over from other donors' samples. Each CDR3 is given with its conserved first and last residue. D genes are given only for firm matches. Clone size, where shown, is once, few, many, or a class for clones that have expanded.

d_call	v_call	j_call	clone_size	cdr3_nt	cdr3_aa
TRBD1	TRBV7-9	TRBJ1-1	many	TGTGCCAGCAGCTTAGCGGGACAGGGTGTGAACACTGAAGCTTTCTTT	CASSLAGQGVNTEAFF
TRBD1	TRBV6-6	TRBJ1-2	many	TGTGCCAGCAGTTTATCCCCGACAGGGGCGCGCGGGGATGGCTACACCTTC	CASSLSPTGARGDGYTF
TRBD2	TRBV12-3/TRBV12-4	TRBJ2-1	many	TGTGCCAGCGGCTCTTCAGCGGGAGTCAATGAGCAGTTCTTC	CASGSSAGVNEQFF
TRBD1	TRBV5-1	TRBJ1-1	-	TGCGCCAGCAGCTTGGGGACAGGCCCGGGGACTGAAGCTTTCTTT	CASSLGTGPGTEAFF
-	TRBV6-5	TRBJ2-1	many	TGTGCCAGCAGACCTCTAGAAGGCAATGAGCAGTTCTTC	CASRPLEGNEQFF
-	TRBV19	TRBJ1-1	many	TGTGCCAGTAAGACGACAGGAGGTCACACTGAAGCTTTCTTT	CASKTTGGHTEAFF
-	TRBV6-1	TRBJ2-1	many	TGTGCCAGCAGTTTCACAGGGTTGAGGAGTACTGAGCAGTTCTTC	CASSFTGLRSTEQFF
-	TRBV3-1	TRBJ2-7	-	TGTGCCAGCAGCCAAGATCTTGCCCCGACGGTCGCCTACGAGCAGTACTTC	CASSQDLAPTVAYEQYF
TRBD2	TRBV5-4	TRBJ2-7	-	TGTGCCAGCAGCTTGGTGGGCGGGGGGGCCTCCGAGCAGTACTTC	CASSLVGGGASEQYF
TRBD1	TRBV4-1	TRBJ2-6	many	TGCGCCAGCAGCCAAGAACAGGGGACTGGGGCCAACGTCCTGACTTTC	CASSQEQGTGANVLTF